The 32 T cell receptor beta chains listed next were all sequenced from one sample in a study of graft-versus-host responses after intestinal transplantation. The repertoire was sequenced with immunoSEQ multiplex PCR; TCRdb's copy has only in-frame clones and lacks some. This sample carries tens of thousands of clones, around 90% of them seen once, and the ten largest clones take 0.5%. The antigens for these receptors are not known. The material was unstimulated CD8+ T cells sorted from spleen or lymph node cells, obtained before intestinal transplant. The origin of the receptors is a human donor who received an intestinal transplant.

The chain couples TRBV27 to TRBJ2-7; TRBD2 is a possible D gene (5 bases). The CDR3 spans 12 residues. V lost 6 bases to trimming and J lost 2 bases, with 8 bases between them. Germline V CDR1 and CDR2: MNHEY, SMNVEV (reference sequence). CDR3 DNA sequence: TGTGCCAGCAGCCCCGGGGCCTACGAGCAGTACTTC. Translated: CASSPGAYEQYF.

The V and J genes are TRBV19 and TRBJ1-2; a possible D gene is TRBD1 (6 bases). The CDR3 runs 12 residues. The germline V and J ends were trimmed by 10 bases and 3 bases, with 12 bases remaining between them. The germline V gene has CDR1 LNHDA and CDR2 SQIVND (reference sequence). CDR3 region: CATQGPDYGYTF. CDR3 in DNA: TGTGCCACCCAGGGGCCTGACTATGGCTACACCTTC.

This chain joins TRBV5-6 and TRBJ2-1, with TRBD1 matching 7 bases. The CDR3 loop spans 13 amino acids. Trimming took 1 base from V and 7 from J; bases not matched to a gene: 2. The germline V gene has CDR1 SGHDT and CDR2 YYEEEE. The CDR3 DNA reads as TGTGCCAGCAGCTTGAACAGGGGTAATGAGCAGTTCTTC. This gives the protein CASSLNRGNEQFF.

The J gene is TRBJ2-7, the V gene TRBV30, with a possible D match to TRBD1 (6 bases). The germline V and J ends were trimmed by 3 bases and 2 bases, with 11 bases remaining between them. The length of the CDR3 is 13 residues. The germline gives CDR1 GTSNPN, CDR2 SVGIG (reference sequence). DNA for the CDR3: TGTGCCTGGAGGGAGACAGGAGCCTACGAGCAGTACTTC. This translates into CAWRETGAYEQYF.

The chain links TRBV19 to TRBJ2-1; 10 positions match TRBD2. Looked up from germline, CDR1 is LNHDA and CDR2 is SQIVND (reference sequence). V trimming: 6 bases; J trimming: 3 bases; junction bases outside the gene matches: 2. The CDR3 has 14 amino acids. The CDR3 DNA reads TGTGCCAGTAGCCGGACTAGCGGCTACAATGAGCAGTTCTTC. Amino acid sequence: CASSRTSGYNEQFF.

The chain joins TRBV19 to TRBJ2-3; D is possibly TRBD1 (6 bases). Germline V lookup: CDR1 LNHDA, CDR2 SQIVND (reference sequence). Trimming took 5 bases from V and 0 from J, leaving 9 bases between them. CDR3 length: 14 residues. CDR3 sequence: CASSSGTSTDTQYF. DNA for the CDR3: TGTGCCAGTAGTTCTGGGACAAGCACAGATACGCAGTATTTT.

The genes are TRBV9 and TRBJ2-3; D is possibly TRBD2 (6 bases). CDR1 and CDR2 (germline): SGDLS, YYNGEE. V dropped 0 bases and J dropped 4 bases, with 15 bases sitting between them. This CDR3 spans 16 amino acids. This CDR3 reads CASSVEGEGLPDTQYF. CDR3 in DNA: TGTGCCAGCAGCGTAGAGGGAGAGGGACTTCCAGATACGCAGTATTTT.

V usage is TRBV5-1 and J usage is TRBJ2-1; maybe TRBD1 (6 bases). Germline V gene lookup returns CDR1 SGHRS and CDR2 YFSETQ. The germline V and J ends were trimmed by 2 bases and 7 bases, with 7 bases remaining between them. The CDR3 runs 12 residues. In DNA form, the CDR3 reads TGCGCCAGCAGCTTACAGGGAAATGAGCAGTTCTTC. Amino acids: CASSLQGNEQFF. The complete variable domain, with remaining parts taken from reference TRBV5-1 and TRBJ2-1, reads KAGVTQTPRYLIKTRGQQVTLSCSPISGHRSVSWYQQTPGQGLQFLFEYFSETQRNKGNFPGRFSGRQFSNSRSEMNVSTLELGDSALYLCASSLQGNEQFFGPGTRLTVL.

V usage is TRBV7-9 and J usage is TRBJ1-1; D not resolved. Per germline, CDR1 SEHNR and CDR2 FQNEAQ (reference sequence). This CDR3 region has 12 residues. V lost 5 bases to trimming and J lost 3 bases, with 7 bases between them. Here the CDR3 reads CASSVRDTEAFF. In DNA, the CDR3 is TGTGCCAGCAGCGTCCGGGACACTGAAGCTTTCTTT.

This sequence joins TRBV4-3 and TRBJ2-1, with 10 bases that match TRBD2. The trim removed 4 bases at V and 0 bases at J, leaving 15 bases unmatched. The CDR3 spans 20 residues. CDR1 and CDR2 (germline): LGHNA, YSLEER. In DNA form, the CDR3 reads TGCGCCAGCAGCCCCAATCCTGCTAGCGGGGGCCCGAGCTCCTACAATGAGCAGTTCTTC. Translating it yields CASSPNPASGGPSSYNEQFF.

This chain's CDR3 is CASSTGTSGNNEQFF. DNA for the CDR3: TGTGCCAGCAGTACCGGGACTAGCGGAAACAATGAGCAGTTCTTC. The rearrangement joins TRBV27 to TRBJ2-1; TRBD2 matches at 11 bases. CDR1 is MNHEY and CDR2 is SMNVEV in the germline V gene (reference sequence). Trimming removed 5 bases from V and 5 bases from J; junction bases left unmatched: 5. The CDR3 runs 15 residues.

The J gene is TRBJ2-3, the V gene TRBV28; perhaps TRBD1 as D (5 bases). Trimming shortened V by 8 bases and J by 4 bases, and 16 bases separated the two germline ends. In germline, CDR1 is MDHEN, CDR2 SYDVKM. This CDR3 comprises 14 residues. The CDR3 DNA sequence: TGTGCCAGCGGCCCGTACAGGCTCCCAGATACGCAGTATTTT. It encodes CASGPYRLPDTQYF. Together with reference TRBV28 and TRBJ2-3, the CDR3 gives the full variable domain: DVKVTQSSRYLVKRTGEKVFLECVQDMDHENMFWYRQDPGLGLRLIYFSYDVKMKEKGDIPEGYSVSREKKERFSLILESASTNQTSMYLCASGPYRLPDTQYFGPGTRLTVL.

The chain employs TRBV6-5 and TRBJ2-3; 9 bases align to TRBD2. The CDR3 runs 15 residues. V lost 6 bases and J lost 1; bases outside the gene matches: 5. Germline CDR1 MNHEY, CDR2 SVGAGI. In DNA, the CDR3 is TGTGCCAGCAGCTTACAGCGGGGGGGCACAGATACGCAGTATTTT. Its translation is CASSLQRGGTDTQYF.

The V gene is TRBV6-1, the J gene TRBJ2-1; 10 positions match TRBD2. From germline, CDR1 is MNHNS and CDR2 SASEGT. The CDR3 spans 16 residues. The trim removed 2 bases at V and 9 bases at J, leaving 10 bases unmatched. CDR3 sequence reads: CASSERLVAGGSEQFF. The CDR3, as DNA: TGTGCCAGCAGTGAAAGGTTGGTAGCGGGAGGTAGTGAGCAGTTCTTC.

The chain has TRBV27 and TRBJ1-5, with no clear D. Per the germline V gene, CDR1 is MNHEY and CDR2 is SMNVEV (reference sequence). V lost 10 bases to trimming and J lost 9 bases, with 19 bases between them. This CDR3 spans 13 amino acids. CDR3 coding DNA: TGTGCCACCCGAGGGCAGGATAGTCGGCCCCAGCATTTT. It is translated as CATRGQDSRPQHF.

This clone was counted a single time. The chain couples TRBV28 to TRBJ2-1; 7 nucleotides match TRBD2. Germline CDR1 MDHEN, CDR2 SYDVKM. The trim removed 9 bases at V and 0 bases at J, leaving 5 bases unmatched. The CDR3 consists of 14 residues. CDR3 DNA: TGTGCCAGTGGGGGGGGAAGCTCCTACAATGAGCAGTTCTTC. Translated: CASGGGSSYNEQFF.

CDR3 in amino acids: CASSYSRVGTEAFF. CDR3 in DNA: TGTGCCAGCAGTTACTCCAGGGTGGGAACTGAAGCTTTCTTT. This chain links TRBV6-5 with TRBJ1-1, with a possible D match to TRBD1 (5 bases). This CDR3 is 14 amino acids long. The germline V gene has CDR1 MNHEY and CDR2 SVGAGI. Trimming cost V 0 bases and J 5 bases, with 10 bases left between them.

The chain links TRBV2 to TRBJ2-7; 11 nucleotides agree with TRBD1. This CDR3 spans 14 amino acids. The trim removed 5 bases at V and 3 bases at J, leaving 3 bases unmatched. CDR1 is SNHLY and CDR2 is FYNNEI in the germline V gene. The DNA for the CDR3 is TGTGCCAGCAGTTGGACAGGGGGCAGCTACGAGCAGTACTTC. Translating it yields CASSWTGGSYEQYF.

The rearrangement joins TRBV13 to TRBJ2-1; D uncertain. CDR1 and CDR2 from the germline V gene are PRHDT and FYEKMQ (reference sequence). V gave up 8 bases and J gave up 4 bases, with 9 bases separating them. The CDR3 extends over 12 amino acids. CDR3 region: CASRQRYNEQFF. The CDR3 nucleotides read TGTGCCAGCCGCCAGAGGTACAATGAGCAGTTCTTC.

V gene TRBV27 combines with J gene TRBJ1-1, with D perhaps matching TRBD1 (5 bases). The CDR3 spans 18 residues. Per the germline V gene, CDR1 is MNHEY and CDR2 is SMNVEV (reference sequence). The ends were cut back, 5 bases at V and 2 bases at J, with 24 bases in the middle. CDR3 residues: CASSPSRGRGWGNTEAFF. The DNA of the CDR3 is TGTGCCAGCAGTCCCTCCCGGGGGAGGGGATGGGGTAACACTGAAGCTTTCTTT.

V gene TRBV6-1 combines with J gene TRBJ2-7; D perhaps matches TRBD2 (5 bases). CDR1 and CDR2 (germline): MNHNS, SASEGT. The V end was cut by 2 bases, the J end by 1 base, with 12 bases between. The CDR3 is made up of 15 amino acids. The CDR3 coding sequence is TGTGCCAGCAGTGAATATAGGACGGGGTCCTACGAGCAGTACTTC. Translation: CASSEYRTGSYEQYF.

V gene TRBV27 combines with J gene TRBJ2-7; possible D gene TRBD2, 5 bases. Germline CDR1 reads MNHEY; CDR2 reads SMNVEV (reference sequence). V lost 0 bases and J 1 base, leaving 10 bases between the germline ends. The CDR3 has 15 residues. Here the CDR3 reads CASSLSASGSYEQYF. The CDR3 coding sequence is TGTGCCAGCAGTTTATCGGCAAGCGGATCCTACGAGCAGTACTTC.

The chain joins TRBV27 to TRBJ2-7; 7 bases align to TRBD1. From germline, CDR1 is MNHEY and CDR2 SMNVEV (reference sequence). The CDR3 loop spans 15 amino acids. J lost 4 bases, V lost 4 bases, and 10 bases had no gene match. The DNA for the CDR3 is TGTGCCAGCAGTTCCTATCGGGACAGCCAATACGAGCAGTACTTC. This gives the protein CASSSYRDSQYEQYF.

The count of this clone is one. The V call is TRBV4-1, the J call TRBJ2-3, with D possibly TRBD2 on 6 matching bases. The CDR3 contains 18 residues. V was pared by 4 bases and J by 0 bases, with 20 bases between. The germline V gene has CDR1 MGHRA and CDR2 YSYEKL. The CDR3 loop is CASSPQEGSYPSTDTQYF. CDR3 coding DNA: TGCGCCAGCAGCCCTCAGGAGGGGTCCTACCCGAGCACAGATACGCAGTATTTT.

The DNA for the CDR3 is TGTGCCAGCAGTTTGGGAGGGTCGGGCTATGGCTACACCTTC. This encodes CASSLGGSGYGYTF. This chain links TRBV27 with TRBJ1-2; D is unclear. V shed 3 bases and J shed 4 bases, with 12 bases lying between them. This CDR3 has 14 residues. Germline V gene sequence: CDR1 MNHEY, CDR2 SMNVEV (reference sequence).

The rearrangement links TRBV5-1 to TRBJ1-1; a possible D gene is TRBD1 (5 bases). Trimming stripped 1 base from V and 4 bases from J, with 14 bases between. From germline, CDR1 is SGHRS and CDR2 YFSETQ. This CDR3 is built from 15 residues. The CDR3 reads CASSLRDPEGTEAFF. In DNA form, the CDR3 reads TGCGCCAGCAGCTTGCGGGACCCGGAGGGCACTGAAGCTTTCTTT.

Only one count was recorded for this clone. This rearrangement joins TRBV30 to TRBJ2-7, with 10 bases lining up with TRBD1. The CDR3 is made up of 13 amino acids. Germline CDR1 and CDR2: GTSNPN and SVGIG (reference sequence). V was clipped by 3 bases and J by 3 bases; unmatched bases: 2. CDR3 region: CAWSRDRGYEQYF. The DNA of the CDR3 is TGTGCCTGGAGCCGGGACAGGGGCTACGAGCAGTACTTC.

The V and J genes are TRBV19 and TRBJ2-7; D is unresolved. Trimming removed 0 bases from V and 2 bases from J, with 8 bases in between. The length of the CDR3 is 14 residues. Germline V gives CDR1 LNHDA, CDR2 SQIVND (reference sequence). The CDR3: CASSIEPGTYEQYF. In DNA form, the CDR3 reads TGTGCCAGTAGTATAGAACCGGGTACCTACGAGCAGTACTTC.

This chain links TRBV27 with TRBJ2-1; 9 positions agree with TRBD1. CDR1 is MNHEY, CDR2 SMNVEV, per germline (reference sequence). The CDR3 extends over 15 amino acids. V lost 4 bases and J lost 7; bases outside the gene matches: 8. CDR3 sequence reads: CASSSPRDRENEQFF. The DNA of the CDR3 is TGTGCCAGCAGTTCCCCCCGGGACAGGGAAAATGAGCAGTTCTTC.

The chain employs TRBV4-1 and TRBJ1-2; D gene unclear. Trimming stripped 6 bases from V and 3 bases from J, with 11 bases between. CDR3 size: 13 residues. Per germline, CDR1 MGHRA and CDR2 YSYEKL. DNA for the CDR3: TGCGCCAGCAGGAGAGGGCTCGACTATGGCTACACCTTC. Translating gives CASRRGLDYGYTF.

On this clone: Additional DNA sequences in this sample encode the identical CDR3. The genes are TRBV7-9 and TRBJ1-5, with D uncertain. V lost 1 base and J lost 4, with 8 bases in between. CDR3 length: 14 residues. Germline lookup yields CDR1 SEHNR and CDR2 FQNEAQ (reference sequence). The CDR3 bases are TGTGCCAGCAGCTTAGGGTCCGGGAATCAGCCCCAGCATTTT. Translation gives CASSLGSGNQPQHF.

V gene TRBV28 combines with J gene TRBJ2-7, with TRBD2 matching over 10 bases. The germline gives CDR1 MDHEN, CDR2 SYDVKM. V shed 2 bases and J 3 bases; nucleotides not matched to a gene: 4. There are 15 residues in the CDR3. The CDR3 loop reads CASSLGLAGDYEQYF. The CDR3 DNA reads TGTGCCAGCAGTTTAGGGCTAGCGGGAGACTACGAGCAGTACTTC.